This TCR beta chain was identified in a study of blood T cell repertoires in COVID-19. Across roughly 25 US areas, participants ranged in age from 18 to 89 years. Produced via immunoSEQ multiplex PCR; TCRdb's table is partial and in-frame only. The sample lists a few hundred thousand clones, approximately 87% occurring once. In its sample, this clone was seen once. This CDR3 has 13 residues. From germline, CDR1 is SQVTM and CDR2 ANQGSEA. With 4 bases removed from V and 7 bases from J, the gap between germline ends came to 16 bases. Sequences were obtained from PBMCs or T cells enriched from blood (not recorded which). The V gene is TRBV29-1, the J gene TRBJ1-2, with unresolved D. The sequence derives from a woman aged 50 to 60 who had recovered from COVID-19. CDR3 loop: CSVALGGLAGYTF. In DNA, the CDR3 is TGCAGCGTTGCGTTGGGAGGGTTGGCTGGCTACACCTTC.